This T cell receptor beta chain was profiled in a study of cytomegalovirus exposure and HLA in healthy donors. Primers for the PCR totalled 60 Vbeta and 13 Jbeta. Sequencing was performed with immunoSEQ multiplex PCR; in TCRdb, only in-frame clones are kept and a portion is missing. The sample has 150,000 to 160,000 clones; over 60% are singletons. Germline CDR1 reads MNHEY; CDR2 reads SVGAGI. V trimming: 2 bases; J trimming: 9 bases; junction bases outside the gene matches: 6. The CDR3 length is 15 residues. Worth noting for this clone: The antigen is undetermined.

Study-level results: Generally TCR sequences proved uncommon, though certain public TCRs appeared in numerous donors.

The receptor was isolated from a woman between 35 and 50 years old in good health and CMV-seronegative. Sequenced: PBMCs. The chain has TRBV6-5 and TRBJ2-1; 11 bases line up with TRBD2. Here the CDR3 reads CASSYILAGASEQFF. The DNA of the CDR3 is TGTGCCAGCAGTTACATACTAGCGGGAGCTAGTGAGCAGTTCTTC.